Listed here are 32 T cell receptor beta chains from one sample, sequenced in a study of CD8+ T cells in alopecia areata. RNA extraction and reverse transcription yielded cDNA as sequencing template. The table came from immunoSEQ multiplex PCR; TCRdb's copy has only in-frame clones and leaves some out. The repertoire holds 95,000 to 110,000 clones, approximately 60% seen once, with around 10% in the top ten. The specimen was CD4+ T cells sorted from blood. Receptors originate from a human donor in good health.

This clone occurred once. The gene calls are TRBV28 and TRBJ2-7; no clear D gene. The CDR3 covers 11 residues. Germline V lookup: CDR1 MDHEN, CDR2 SYDVKM. The ends were cut back, 5 bases at V and 1 base at J, with 3 bases in the middle. The CDR3 nucleotides read TGTGCCAGCAGTACATCCTACGAGCAGTACTTC. This gives the protein CASSTSYEQYF. Drawing the rest from reference TRBV28 and TRBJ2-7, the complete variable domain is DVKVTQSSRYLVKRTGEKVFLECVQDMDHENMFWYRQDPGLGLRLIYFSYDVKMKEKGDIPEGYSVSREKKERFSLILESASTNQTSMYLCASSTSYEQYFGPGTRLTVT.

The chain uses TRBV5-1 and TRBJ1-2; 11 bases are a match to TRBD1. The ends lost 0 bases at V and 3 bases at J; junction bases unmatched: 10. CDR1 is SGHRS and CDR2 is YFSETQ in the germline V gene. This CDR3 contains 18 residues. The CDR3 DNA reads as TGCGCCAGCAGCTTGGACCGGACAGGGGGCACGGTACACTATGGCTACACCTTC. Translating gives CASSLDRTGGTVHYGYTF.

This clone came up a few times. CDR3 in amino acids: CAWTPRGYGYTF. Written as DNA, the CDR3 is TGTGCCTGGACCCCCCGGGGGTATGGCTACACCTTC. This sequence joins TRBV30 and TRBJ1-2, with a tentative D call TRBD1 (5 bases). Germline loops: CDR1 GTSNPN, CDR2 SVGIG (reference sequence). V was pared by 4 bases and J by 5 bases, with 11 bases between. The CDR3 consists of 12 residues. The full variable domain, with the rest looked up from reference TRBV30 and TRBJ1-2, is SQTIHQWPATLVQPVGSPLSLECTVEGTSNPNLYWYRQAAGRGLQLLFYSVGIGQISSEVPQNLSASRPQDRQFILSSKKLLLSDSGFYLCAWTPRGYGYTFGSGTRLTVV.

This chain uses TRBV7-2 with TRBJ2-5, with D possibly TRBD2 on 6 matching bases. This CDR3 is 13 amino acids long. The V end was cut by 1 base, the J end by 7 bases, with 10 bases between. The germline CDR1 and CDR2 sequences are SGHTA and FQGNSA. As DNA, the CDR3 is TGTGCCAGCAGCTTAGGGGGACTCGCGACCCAGTACTTC. Protein: CASSLGGLATQYF.

The chain joins TRBV7-9 to TRBJ2-3; no firm D call. Per germline, CDR1 SEHNR and CDR2 FQNEAQ (reference sequence). The CDR3 is 18 amino acids. V dropped 3 bases and J dropped 2 bases, with 21 bases sitting between them. The DNA for the CDR3 is TGTGCCAGCAGCTTCCGGACGGAGAGACTCCTCAACACAGATACGCAGTATTTT. Its protein is CASSFRTERLLNTDTQYF.

This clone was counted between two and nine times. This chain connects TRBV29-1 to TRBJ2-2; TRBD1 is a possible D gene (5 bases). The CDR3 runs to 13 residues. Between the trimmed V and J ends, which lost 8 bases and 2 bases, there was a span of 12 bases. Per germline, CDR1 SQVTM and CDR2 ANQGSEA. The CDR3 sequence: CSIRQSNTGELFF. The CDR3 nucleotides are TGCAGCATCCGACAGAGCAACACCGGGGAGCTGTTTTTT.

This chain's CDR3 is CATSRDNVPPLHF. The CDR3 DNA reads as TGTGCCACCAGCAGAGATAACGTTCCACCCCTCCACTTT. The rearrangement links TRBV15 to TRBJ1-6, with D unclear. Between the trimmed V and J ends, which lost 0 bases and 11 bases, there was a span of 8 bases. The CDR3 spans 13 residues. Germline assignment: CDR1 LNHNV and CDR2 YYDKDF (reference sequence).

This clone has only a few counts. V gene TRBV28 combines with J gene TRBJ1-2; D is undetermined. Per germline, CDR1 MDHEN and CDR2 SYDVKM. Trimming removed 6 bases from V and 2 bases from J, with 13 bases in between. This CDR3 has 14 residues. CDR3 sequence reads: CASRSGGANYGYTF. The CDR3 nucleotides are TGTGCCAGCAGATCCGGCGGCGCCAACTATGGCTACACCTTC.

This chain uses TRBV2 with TRBJ1-6; 8 bases line up with TRBD1. V was pared by 4 bases and J by 0 bases, with 5 bases of the junction left unmatched. CDR1 is SNHLY, CDR2 FYNNEI, per germline. CDR3 length: 17 amino acids. DNA of the CDR3: TGTGCCAGCAGTGCGGGACAGGAGAGCTCCTATAATTCACCCCTCCACTTT. Its translation: CASSAGQESSYNSPLHF.

V gene TRBV2 combines with J gene TRBJ1-6; D is undetermined. Between the trimmed V and J ends, which lost 7 bases and 7 bases, there was a span of 17 bases. The CDR3 runs 15 residues. Looked up from germline, CDR1 is SNHLY and CDR2 is FYNNEI. The CDR3 spells CASKRVLVENSPLHF. The CDR3 DNA reads as TGTGCCAGCAAGAGGGTTCTAGTCGAAAATTCACCCCTCCACTTT.

The V and J genes are TRBV5-1 and TRBJ2-1, with 8 positions matching TRBD2. This CDR3 has 15 residues. Germline CDR1 SGHRS, CDR2 YFSETQ. The trim removed 1 base at V and 3 bases at J, leaving 3 bases unmatched. The DNA of the CDR3 is TGCGCCAGCAGCTTGAGGAGCGGGGGCTACAATGAGCAGTTCTTC. Translated: CASSLRSGGYNEQFF.

The V and J genes are TRBV5-1 and TRBJ1-6, with 9 bases that match TRBD1. Germline assignment: CDR1 SGHRS and CDR2 YFSETQ. This CDR3 has 17 amino acids. The junction had 6 bases not matched to a gene; V was cut back by 5 bases and J by 0 bases. CDR3 protein: CASSIGQGSSYNSPLHF. The DNA for the CDR3 is TGCGCCAGCAGTATCGGACAGGGGAGCTCCTATAATTCACCCCTCCACTTT.

This rearrangement joins TRBV10-3 to TRBJ2-3; TRBD1 aligns across 8 bases. Looked up from germline, CDR1 is ENHRY and CDR2 is SYGVKD. J was trimmed by 0 bases and V by 5 bases; bases with no gene match: 1. This CDR3 comprises 14 residues. The CDR3 here is CAISYRGSTDTQYF. The CDR3 coding sequence is TGTGCCATCAGTTACAGGGGGAGCACAGATACGCAGTATTTT.

The chain links TRBV6-1 to TRBJ2-5; D remains ambiguous. V lost 1 base and J lost 4, with 7 bases in between. The V gene's germline CDR1 is MNHNS and CDR2 SASEGT. CDR3 length: 13 residues. The chain's CDR3 is CASSEVWRETQYF. For the CDR3, the DNA is TGTGCCAGCAGTGAAGTCTGGAGAGAGACCCAGTACTTC.

This clone appeared once. The V call is TRBV7-2, the J call TRBJ2-7; TRBD2 aligns across 13 bases. The CDR3 runs to 16 residues. Trimming cost V 6 bases and J 1 base; bases outside gene matches: 6. Looked up from germline, CDR1 is SGHTA and CDR2 is FQGNSA. The CDR3 sequence is CASRYGLAGASYEQYF. In DNA form, the CDR3 reads TGTGCCAGCAGGTACGGACTAGCGGGGGCATCCTACGAGCAGTACTTC.

This clone has a handful of counts. The chain is built from TRBV28 and TRBJ1-4; D possibly corresponds to TRBD1 (6 bases). CDR3 length: 12 residues. The germline V and J ends were trimmed by 8 bases and 5 bases, with 9 bases remaining between them. In germline, CDR1 is MDHEN, CDR2 SYDVKM. CDR3 coding DNA: TGTGCCAGCGAGGGGGAAAATGAAAAACTGTTTTTT. It specifies CASEGENEKLFF.

This sequence joins TRBV7-2 and TRBJ2-3; D not resolved. CDR3 length: 14 residues. V was pared by 2 bases and J by 4 bases, with 10 bases between. CDR1 SGHTA and CDR2 FQGNSA come from the germline V gene. CDR3 nucleotide sequence: TGTGCCAGCAGCTTAAAAACGGGTCCAGATACGCAGTATTTT. Translation gives CASSLKTGPDTQYF.

This clone came up a few times. The rearrangement uses TRBV5-1 and TRBJ2-5, with no clear D. The CDR3 is 14 residues long. Germline CDR1 SGHRS, CDR2 YFSETQ. Trimming shortened V by 0 bases and J by 1 base, and 7 bases separated the two germline ends. Here the CDR3 reads CASSLAGTQETQYF. The CDR3 DNA reads as TGCGCCAGCAGCTTGGCCGGCACCCAAGAGACCCAGTACTTC.

This clone was seen more than once but under ten times. The V gene is TRBV6-1, the J gene TRBJ2-7, with 8 bases matching TRBD1. The CDR3 consists of 14 residues. The junction had 5 bases not matched to a gene; V was cut back by 1 base and J by 6 bases. CDR1 is MNHNS and CDR2 is SASEGT in the germline V gene. CDR3 bases: TGTGCCAGCAGTGAAGGGACAGGGAAGAGCGAGCAGTACTTC. Its protein is CASSEGTGKSEQYF.

The chain links TRBV19 to TRBJ1-6; D not resolved. This CDR3 has 14 residues. Trimming cost V 3 bases and J 7 bases, with 10 bases left between them. Germline V lookup: CDR1 LNHDA, CDR2 SQIVND (reference sequence). The CDR3 loop reads CASSMSRFNSPLHF. CDR3 DNA: TGTGCCAGTAGTATGTCCCGGTTCAATTCACCCCTCCACTTT.

This clone was detected only a few times. The rearrangement links TRBV19 to TRBJ2-6; possible D gene TRBD1, 5 bases. CDR1 is LNHDA and CDR2 is SQIVND in the germline V gene (reference sequence). V was cut by 7 bases and J by 1 base, with 11 bases left in between. This CDR3 spans 15 amino acids. CDR3 coding DNA: TGTGCCAGTAACGCAGGGTCGTCTGGGGCCAACGTCCTGACTTTC. It specifies CASNAGSSGANVLTF.

This clone has just a few counts. The chain couples TRBV29-1 to TRBJ2-5; 7 bases fit TRBD1. The ends lost 6 bases at V and 1 base at J; junction bases unmatched: 14. CDR1 and CDR2 from the germline V gene are SQVTM and ANQGSEA. The CDR3 runs 16 residues. The DNA of the CDR3 is TGCAGCGTCGACCGACCCGACAGGGTCCTCCAAGAGACCCAGTACTTC. Amino acids: CSVDRPDRVLQETQYF.

The J gene is TRBJ2-5, the V gene TRBV20-1, with a tentative D call TRBD1 (5 bases). TRBJ2-7 explains the end of the DNA better; the J call may be wrong. CDR1 DFQATT and CDR2 SNEGSKA come from the germline V gene (reference sequence). The length of the CDR3 is 11 residues. CDR3 sequence (DNA): TGCAGTGCTACAGGGATCTACGAGCAGTACTTC. It specifies CSATGIYEQYF.

The chain combines TRBV7-2 with TRBJ2-1, with no clear D. Deletions cut 9 bases from V and 8 bases from J, with 5 bases between. The CDR3 has 9 residues. The germline V gene has CDR1 SGHTA and CDR2 FQGNSA. The CDR3 DNA is TGTGCCAGTAGTCATGAGCAGTTCTTC. This encodes CASSHEQFF.

On this clone: Other DNA sequences from this sample encode an identical CDR3 as well. The V and J genes are TRBV5-4 and TRBJ1-2; D unresolved. The CDR3 runs to 13 residues. Trimming cost V 0 bases and J 6 bases, with 9 bases left between them. Looked up from germline, CDR1 is SGHNT and CDR2 is YYREEE (reference sequence). CDR3 region: CASSLVSGNGYTF. CDR3 in DNA: TGTGCCAGCAGCTTGGTGTCCGGGAATGGCTACACCTTC. Complete variable domain (other parts from reference TRBV5-4 and TRBJ1-2): ETGVTQSPTHLIKTRGQQVTLRCSSQSGHNTVSWYQQALGQGPQFIFQYYREEENGRGNFPPRFSGLQFPNYSSELNVNALELDDSALYLCASSLVSGNGYTFGSGTRLTVV.

V usage is TRBV6-1 and J usage is TRBJ1-2; D may be TRBD1 (6 bases). Germline CDR1 and CDR2: MNHNS and SASEGT. Trimming shortened V by 5 bases and J by 5 bases, and 15 bases separated the two germline ends. The CDR3 has 14 residues. The CDR3 loop is CASSTEQGGYGYTF. Written as DNA, the CDR3 is TGTGCCAGCAGTACAGAACAGGGCGGGTATGGCTACACCTTC.

This chain uses TRBV7-9 with TRBJ1-4; D remains unclear. V was clipped by 3 bases and J by 2 bases, with 1 base between them. CDR3 size: 12 residues. CDR1 and CDR2 (germline): SEHNR, FQNEAQ (reference sequence). The CDR3 is CASSFTNEKLFF. The CDR3 DNA reads as TGTGCCAGCAGCTTCACTAATGAAAAACTGTTTTTT.

As concerns this clone: Other DNA sequences of this sample code for an identical CDR3. V and J are TRBV29-1 and TRBJ2-5; 8 bases agree with TRBD1. This CDR3 spans 13 amino acids. V lost 4 bases to trimming and J lost 2 bases; unmatched junction nucleotides: 3. Germline CDR1 reads SQVTM; CDR2 reads ANQGSEA. CDR3 sequence (DNA): TGCAGCGTTGTAGGGACAGGACAAGAGACCCAGTACTTC. Translating it yields CSVVGTGQETQYF.

Only a few counts were recorded for this clone. This chain joins TRBV29-1 and TRBJ1-2, with a tentative D call TRBD1 (6 bases). The germline CDR1 and CDR2 sequences are SQVTM and ANQGSEA. This CDR3 contains 13 residues. Trimming stripped 5 bases from V and 4 bases from J, with 14 bases between. CDR3 bases: TGCAGCGTTCATCAAAGGGGGGCCTATGGCTACACCTTC. The encoded protein is CSVHQRGAYGYTF.

The V call is TRBV11-2, the J call TRBJ2-3; 8 bases align to TRBD1. CDR3 size: 14 residues. V lost 5 bases, J lost 0 bases, and 1 base stayed unmatched. CDR1 SGHAT and CDR2 FQNNGV come from the germline V gene. The CDR3 loop reads CASSQGASTDTQYF. CDR3 DNA sequence: TGTGCCAGCAGCCAGGGGGCCAGCACAGATACGCAGTATTTT.

This clone was recorded a few times. The V gene is TRBV4-3, the J gene TRBJ2-7; possibly TRBD2 for D (5 bases). Per the germline V gene, CDR1 is LGHNA and CDR2 is YSLEER. Trimming stripped 1 base from V and 3 bases from J, with 16 bases between. The CDR3 consists of 16 residues. CDR3 loop: CASSQVRGSYSYEQYF. The CDR3 nucleotides are TGCGCCAGCAGCCAAGTCCGAGGGAGTTATAGCTACGAGCAGTACTTC.

CDR3 in DNA: TGCAGCGGGGGGACAGGGGATGGCTACACCTTC. Its protein product is CSGGTGDGYTF. The chain combines TRBV29-1 with TRBJ1-2; the match to TRBD1 covers 10 bases. The ends lost 7 bases at V and 6 bases at J; junction bases unmatched: 2. Per germline, CDR1 SQVTM and CDR2 ANQGSEA. The CDR3 runs 11 residues.